The T cell receptor (beta chain) described here comes from a study of shared clonotypes between healthy human individuals. Method: immunoSEQ multiplex PCR; TCRdb's copy keeps in-frame clones and lacks some. Of fewer than 600,000 clones in the sample, around 79% were seen once. This clone has only a few counts. Between the trimmed V and J ends, which lost 2 bases and 2 bases, there was a span of 12 bases. In germline, CDR1 is SNHLY, CDR2 FYNNEI. There are 15 residues in the CDR3. The clonotype comes from a woman between 40 and 50 years old in good health. Some clones in this sample may be carry-over from other donors' samples. Input material: PBMCs. The rearrangement uses TRBV2 and TRBJ1-1; TRBD1 is a possible D gene (5 bases). The CDR3 coding sequence is TGTGCCAGCAGTGAATCGGAAGGGGCCAACACTGAAGCTTTCTTT. Translated, it gives CASSESEGANTEAFF.